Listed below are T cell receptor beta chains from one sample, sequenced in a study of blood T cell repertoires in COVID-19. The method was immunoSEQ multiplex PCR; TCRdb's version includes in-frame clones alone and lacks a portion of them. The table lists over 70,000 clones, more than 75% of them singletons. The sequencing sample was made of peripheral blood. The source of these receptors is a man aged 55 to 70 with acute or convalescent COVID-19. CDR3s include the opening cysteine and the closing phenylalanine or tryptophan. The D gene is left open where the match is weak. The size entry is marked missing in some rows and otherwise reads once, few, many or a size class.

TGTGCCAGCAGTCGTCATCGGACAGGGGCGGTTGAAAAACTGTTTTTT CASSRHRTGAVEKLFF TRBJ1-4 - TRBD1 TRBV28
TGTGCCAGCAGTTATAACAGAAACCCTAGCACAGATACGCAGTATTTT CASSYNRNPSTDTQYF TRBJ2-3 - - TRBV6-5
TGCGCCAGCAGCCAAGGCTCTAGCGGGGGGGATGAGCAGTTCTTC CASSQGSSGGDEQFF TRBJ2-1 - TRBD2 TRBV4-3
TGTGCCAGCAGCTTACCGGGGAGGGATGAGCAGTTCTTC CASSLPGRDEQFF TRBJ2-1 once TRBD2 TRBV11-2
TGTGCCAGTAGTACGGTCCCAGGGAATTCACCCCTCCACTTT CASSTVPGNSPLHF TRBJ1-6 few - TRBV19
TGTGCCAGCAAGTCCGGCCCCGGGGAGACCCAGTACTTC CASKSGPGETQYF TRBJ2-5 - - TRBV7-2
TGTGCCAGCAGCGAACTAGCGGGAGGGCCCCCAGATACGCAGTATTTT CASSELAGGPPDTQYF TRBJ2-3 - TRBD2 TRBV3-1/TRBV3-2
TGTGCCAGCAGCTTACTAGACCAACCCTCCTACGAGCAGTACTTC CASSLLDQPSYEQYF TRBJ2-7 - - TRBV5-6
TGCGCCAGCAGTTCTGAGAGCAATCAGCCCCAGCATTTT CASSSESNQPQHF TRBJ1-5 - - TRBV5-1
TGTGCCAGCTCACCACCGGGACAGGGCTACAATGAGCAGTTCTTC CASSPPGQGYNEQFF TRBJ2-1 - TRBD1 TRBV18
TGTGCCAGCAGGGGAGGACAGGGAAGGGGCACCGGGGAGCTGTTTTTT CASRGGQGRGTGELFF TRBJ2-2 - TRBD1 TRBV28
TGTGCCAGTAGGGGTAGCAATCAGCCCCAGCATTTT CASRGSNQPQHF TRBJ1-5 - - TRBV10-3
TGCGCCAGCAGCCAAGATGCTACAGGGAGCTCCTACAATGAGCAGTTCTTC CASSQDATGSSYNEQFF TRBJ2-1 few - TRBV4-3
TGCGCCAGCAGCTTCGACCTAGCAGATACGCAGTATTTT CASSFDLADTQYF TRBJ2-3 - - TRBV5-1
TGCGCCAGCAGCCCCGAGGGGGCGGGAAACACCATATATTTT CASSPEGAGNTIYF TRBJ1-3 - TRBD1 TRBV4-3
TGTGCCAGCAGTTCCCGGGACAGGAACACTGAAGCTTTCTTT CASSSRDRNTEAFF TRBJ1-1 - TRBD1 TRBV6-5
TGCGCCAGCAGCCAAGCCGGGACTAGCGGGAGTTATGAGCAGTTCTTC CASSQAGTSGSYEQFF TRBJ2-1 - TRBD2 TRBV4-1
TGTGCCTGGAGCTTAGACAGGAGCGGTGGCTACACCTTC CAWSLDRSGGYTF TRBJ1-2 - - TRBV30
TGTGCCAGTAGGGTCTCCCGGGTGGATTCACCCCTCCACTTT CASRVSRVDSPLHF TRBJ1-6 - - TRBV19
TGTGCCAGCAGCCAAGACTCGACTGTGAGCTCCTACAATGAGCAGTTCTTC CASSQDSTVSSYNEQFF TRBJ2-1 - - TRBV4-2